This TCR beta chain was sequenced during a study of molecular identifiers for immune sequencing clone quantification. Study-wide context: Four portions were sequenced after RNA from roughly 18,000 or 92,000 naive CD8 cells was split five ways in replicates.

It was from 20,000 to 1,000,000 sorted cells, with 10%, 30% or 50% RNA, that naive CD8 libraries came. A CD8+CD4-CCR7+CD45RA+ gate was used to sort naive CD8 T cells. To note about this clonotype: Its matching antigen is unknown. This may be a read error, as it is one base from a much larger clone.

TCRdb passed the PCR reads through MiXCR, listing each CDR3 protein once. The data hold about half a million distinct CDR3 sequences, with 25% observed a single time. Regarding the study as a whole: Reportedly, one cell's Jurkat TCR RNA was detected within 1,200,000 naive CD8 cells.

The clonotype comes from a human donor in good health. Some libraries in this study had Jurkat cell RNA spiked in. Sequencing input: naive CD8+ T cells from blood, with Jurkat cell RNA spiked in. As to subset: FACS-sorted CD8+CD4-CCR7+CD45RA+ naive T cells.

The CDR3 DNA reads TGTGCCAGCAGGCGGACAGGGTATGAAAAACTGTTTTTT. This encodes CASRRTGYEKLFF. The chain joins TRBV12-3 or TRBV12-4 to TRBJ1-4, with 8 positions matching TRBD1. V lost 6 bases to trimming and J lost 6 bases; unmatched junction nucleotides: 3. The CDR3 consists of 13 residues.